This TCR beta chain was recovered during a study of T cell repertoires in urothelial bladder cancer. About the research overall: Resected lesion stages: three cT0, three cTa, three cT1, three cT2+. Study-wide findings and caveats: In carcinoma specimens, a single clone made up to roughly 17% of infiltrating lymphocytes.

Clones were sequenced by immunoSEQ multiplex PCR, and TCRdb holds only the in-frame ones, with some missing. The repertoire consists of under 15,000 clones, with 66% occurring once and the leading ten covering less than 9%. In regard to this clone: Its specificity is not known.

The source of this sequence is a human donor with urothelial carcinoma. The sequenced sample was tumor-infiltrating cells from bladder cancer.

The CDR3 sequence: CAWSRGSGANVLTF. In DNA, the CDR3 is TGTGCCTGGAGCAGGGGCTCTGGGGCCAACGTCCTGACTTTC. This chain uses TRBV30 with TRBJ2-6; tentative D call: TRBD1 (6 bases). The CDR3 consists of 14 residues. Germline V gene data show CDR1 as GTSNPN and CDR2 as SVGIG (reference sequence). Deletions cut 3 bases from V and 0 bases from J, with 6 bases between.